The sequence of this T cell receptor beta chain was determined in a study of control samples from healthy donors and cancer patients. The protocol was immunoSEQ multiplex PCR, while the TCRdb copy is restricted to in-frame clones and leaves out a portion. Here the sample spans about 170,000 clones, 91% being singletons. Germline CDR1 and CDR2: LNHDA and SQIVND (reference sequence). V lost 10 bases and J lost 9; bases outside the gene matches: 4. This CDR3 comprises 10 residues. Source material: blood. The receptor was isolated from a woman younger than 45 in good health. The rearrangement uses TRBV19 and TRBJ1-1; the match to TRBD1 covers 8 bases. CDR3 amino acids: CATRDRKAFF. The CDR3, as DNA: TGTGCCACGAGGGACAGGAAAGCTTTCTTT.